This TCR beta chain comes out of a study of blood T cell repertoires in COVID-19 (dated by TCRdb to 2020 to 2021). Regarding the complete study: Collaborator samples came from the United States, Italy and Spain and covered acute and convalescent phases of COVID-19. Samples came from the ongoing ImmuneRACE study (first 160 participants) plus 1,254 subjects from 6 global collaborators. The sample metadata nearly always contained a de-identified subject ID, COVID-19 status, age in years and sex. Where HLA class I and class II types were available, the types were taken from metadata supplied by the sample provider, not from assay-based typing. Deeply sampled blood TCRbeta repertoires from subjects exposed to, actively infected with, or recovered from COVID-19 were included in the dataset. The repertoires were released in a freely available public database meant as a resource for research on the immune response to SARS-CoV-2. The material from the prospective study consisted of cDNA or gDNA derived from T cells, B-cell-depleted T cells, or PBMCs.

This clone came up once. No antigen is known for it. Base qualities are not recorded, but no much larger clone differs from it by a single base. V and J lose 0 bases and 6 bases, and a span of 13 bases separates them. Including cysteine and phenylalanine, the CDR3 has 14 amino acids. The sequence is cut down to CDR3 DNA, 42 bases in frame from base 1. CDR1 and CDR2 are read off the germline V gene as SGDLS and YYNGEE. TCRbeta CDR3 regions were amplified from genomic DNA by means of the immunoSEQ Assay, a bias-controlled multiplex PCR. Under the source paper's analysis protocol: Nucleated cell counts per sample were estimated from amplification of reference gene primers within the assay. To quantify the absolute abundance of each unique TCRbeta CDR3 rearrangement, sequence reads were collapsed and filtered. For each sample, productive Simpson clonality was calculated as the square root of Simpson's diversity index over productive rearrangements. In its TCRdb copy, this immuneACCESS table keeps in-frame sequences only and misses some clones. Where compared with another copy, unresolved V genes explain less than half of these, and the others have no known cause. V and J calls and clone size are given by that table; D and trimming were obtained from the DNA. This sample comprises over 85,000 clones, more than 75% of them detected only once. The biggest ten clones account for around 5.3% of the sample.

The paper as a whole reports these results and caveats: Clinical and demographic metadata were provided uncurated, with the amount varying by source and participant.

Each collaborating institution followed its own protocols to collect whole blood in K2EDTA tubes. For TCRbeta analysis, collaborators shipped samples as frozen whole blood, isolated PBMCs, or DNA extracted from either of those sample types. This chain is built from TRBV9 and TRBJ2-7; the best D guess is TRBD1, with 6 bases matching. This receptor was taken from a man aged 35 to 55 with acute or convalescent COVID-19. The sequenced material came from peripheral blood. The CDR3 amino acid sequence is: CASSVDSQGTEQYF. The nucleotide sequence is given as TGTGCCAGCAGCGTAGATTCTCAGGGGACCGAGCAGTACTTC.